These 20 T cell receptor beta chains were sequenced from one sample in a study of blood T cell repertoires in COVID-19. TCRdb's copy holds only in-frame clones and misses some; the assay was immunoSEQ multiplex PCR. This sample carries some 120,000 clones, more than 75% of them seen once, and the ten largest clones take 7% to 9%. The material sequenced was peripheral blood. These receptors came from a man in his 70s with acute or convalescent COVID-19.

The V gene is TRBV2, the J gene TRBJ1-5; TRBD1 is a possible D gene (6 bases). Germline V lookup: CDR1 SNHLY, CDR2 FYNNEI. This CDR3 comprises 13 residues. Deletions cut 2 bases from V and 10 bases from J, with 12 bases between. CDR3 coding DNA: TGTGCCAGCAGTGAACAGGGGCTTGAACCCCAGCATTTT. It is translated as CASSEQGLEPQHF.

The rearrangement joins TRBV9 to TRBJ2-6, with D tentatively TRBD1 (6 bases). Germline CDR1 reads SGDLS; CDR2 reads YYNGEE. The CDR3 is 15 amino acids. Trimming removed 5 bases at V and 2 bases at J, with 11 bases between. The CDR3 spells CASRATGTGANVLTF. CDR3 nucleotides: TGTGCCAGCAGAGCTACAGGGACTGGGGCCAACGTCCTGACTTTC.

This clone was recorded once. The genes are TRBV5-1 and TRBJ2-1, with D uncertain. CDR3 length: 12 residues. CDR1 is SGHRS, CDR2 YFSETQ, per germline. Trimming removed 5 bases from V and 8 bases from J, with 11 bases in between. The CDR3 region is CASSVTRDEQFF. The CDR3 DNA is TGCGCCAGCAGTGTGACCCGGGATGAGCAGTTCTTC.

This clone was detected only a few times. This sample also contains other DNA sequences that code for the same CDR3. This chain connects TRBV5-1 to TRBJ2-1, with 9 positions matching TRBD2. The V gene end was trimmed by 0 bases and the J gene end by 6 bases; junction bases not matched to a gene: 7. The germline CDR1 and CDR2 sequences are SGHRS and YFSETQ. The CDR3 is made up of 16 amino acids. The CDR3 region is CASSLAGTSPSNEQFF. In DNA form, the CDR3 reads TGCGCCAGCAGCTTGGCGGGGACTAGCCCTAGCAATGAGCAGTTCTTC.

The chain links TRBV28 to TRBJ1-1; D uncertain. Germline CDR1 reads MDHEN; CDR2 reads SYDVKM. The germline V and J ends were trimmed by 6 bases and 4 bases, with 15 bases remaining between them. CDR3 length: 14 amino acids. The CDR3 loop is CASSVSGRATEAFF. In nucleotides, the CDR3 is TGTGCCAGCAGCGTGTCGGGAAGGGCCACTGAAGCTTTCTTT.

This clone was seen more than once but under ten times. The gene calls are TRBV28 and TRBJ1-2; no clear D gene. The germline V gene encodes CDR1 MDHEN and CDR2 SYDVKM. There are 13 residues in the CDR3. V was shortened by 5 bases and J by 1 base, with 8 bases between the two germline ends. CDR3 sequence reads: CASSLRDNYGYTF. The DNA for the CDR3 is TGTGCCAGCAGTCTCCGGGATAACTATGGCTACACCTTC.

The chain is built from TRBV28 and TRBJ1-6; TRBD1 matches 8 bases. CDR3 length: 14 residues. Looked up from germline, CDR1 is MDHEN and CDR2 is SYDVKM. With 6 bases clipped from V and 10 bases from J, the junction kept 8 bases outside the gene matches. Here the CDR3 DNA reads TGTGCCAGCAGGGAGACAGGGGTTGGATCACCCCTCCACTTT. Translating it yields CASRETGVGSPLHF.

This chain joins TRBV9 and TRBJ2-1; 14 nucleotides align to TRBD2. V gave up 7 bases and J gave up 9 bases; unmatched junction bases: 12. CDR3 length: 16 residues. Germline V gene sequence: CDR1 SGDLS, CDR2 YYNGEE. CDR3 DNA: TGTGCCAGCGGGCTTATGGGGACTAGCGGGAGTTCTGAGCAGTTCTTC. Its protein product is CASGLMGTSGSSEQFF.

The J gene is TRBJ2-7, the V gene TRBV18; 7 nucleotides line up with TRBD1. CDR3 size: 14 residues. Germline V CDR1 and CDR2: KGHSH, LQKENI. V was pared by 6 bases and J by 2 bases, with 7 bases of the junction left unmatched. The CDR3 sequence: CASSFDRAAYEQYF. The CDR3 DNA is TGTGCCAGCTCTTTTGACAGGGCGGCCTACGAGCAGTACTTC.

V usage is TRBV7-2 and J usage is TRBJ1-3; D is perhaps TRBD1 (6 bases). The germline gives CDR1 SGHTA, CDR2 FQGNSA. This CDR3 is built from 14 residues. V gave up 8 bases and J gave up 2 bases, with 13 bases separating them. CDR3: CASGRGGPGNTIYF. The CDR3 DNA reads TGTGCCAGCGGGAGGGGGGGCCCTGGAAACACCATATATTTT.

This clone was counted once. The rearrangement links TRBV5-1 to TRBJ1-1; 7 bases fit TRBD1. Germline V gene lookup returns CDR1 SGHRS and CDR2 YFSETQ. This CDR3 is built from 14 residues. V lost 3 bases, J lost 1 base, and 3 bases stayed unmatched. The CDR3 DNA reads as TGCGCCAGCAGCTCAAGGGGGCAGAACACTGAAGCTTTCTTT. Translating it yields CASSSRGQNTEAFF. The variable domain in full, completed from reference TRBV5-1 and TRBJ1-1, reads KAGVTQTPRYLIKTRGQQVTLSCSPISGHRSVSWYQQTPGQGLQFLFEYFSETQRNKGNFPGRFSGRQFSNSRSEMNVSTLELGDSALYLCASSSRGQNTEAFFGQGTRLTVV.

This clone was counted once. The V gene is TRBV7-3, the J gene TRBJ2-3; 13 bases match TRBD2. Germline V gene sequence: CDR1 SGHTA, CDR2 FQGTGA. V was clipped by 2 bases and J by 6 bases; unmatched bases: 5. CDR3 length: 16 amino acids. CDR3 coding DNA: TGTGCCAGCAGCTTACCGACTAGCGGGAGGTCGGATACGCAGTATTTT. Its protein is CASSLPTSGRSDTQYF.

The chain links TRBV5-5 to TRBJ2-1; 11 bases map to TRBD2. Germline assignment: CDR1 SGHKS and CDR2 YYEKEE (reference sequence). The CDR3 runs to 15 residues. The J segment lost 5 bases and the V segment lost 4 bases, leaving 5 bases of the junction unmatched. The CDR3 here is CASSRGLAGNNEQFF. CDR3 nucleotide sequence: TGTGCCAGCAGCCGTGGACTAGCGGGTAACAATGAGCAGTTCTTC.

The genes are TRBV11-2 and TRBJ2-7; the match to TRBD2 covers 11 bases. The CDR3 sequence is 17 residues long. Looked up from germline, CDR1 is SGHAT and CDR2 is FQNNGV. Trimming at V came to 5 bases and at J to 2 bases, leaving 11 bases not matched to a gene. The CDR3 spells CASSQPGLAVKAYEQYF. The CDR3 nucleotides read TGTGCCAGCAGCCAGCCGGGACTAGCGGTTAAAGCCTACGAGCAGTACTTC.

The chain employs TRBV28 and TRBJ1-5, with 8 bases fitting TRBD1. Germline V lookup: CDR1 MDHEN, CDR2 SYDVKM. V dropped 5 bases and J dropped 7; count of bases not matched to a gene: 13. CDR3 length equals 16 residues. The CDR3 spells CASSPQGAGEGQPQHF. In DNA, the CDR3 is TGTGCCAGCAGTCCCCAGGGGGCAGGGGAGGGACAGCCCCAGCATTTT. Full variable domain (missing parts from reference TRBV28 and TRBJ1-5): DVKVTQSSRYLVKRTGEKVFLECVQDMDHENMFWYRQDPGLGLRLIYFSYDVKMKEKGDIPEGYSVSREKKERFSLILESASTNQTSMYLCASSPQGAGEGQPQHFGDGTRLSIL.

The count of this clone is one. J is TRBJ1-1 and V is TRBV30; the D gene is possibly TRBD1 (6 bases). Trimming left V 0 bases short and J 11 bases short, with 13 bases between. From germline, CDR1 is GTSNPN and CDR2 SVGIG (reference sequence). The CDR3 has 12 amino acids. CDR3 DNA: TGTGCCTGGAGTGTACGGTCAGGGGAGGCTTTCTTT. Encoded protein: CAWSVRSGEAFF.

V is TRBV29-1 and J is TRBJ2-3; tentatively, D is TRBD1 (5 bases). This CDR3 has 15 residues. Germline V gene data show CDR1 as SQVTM and CDR2 as ANQGSEA. The V end lost 4 bases, the J end lost 0 bases, and 14 bases lay between the germline ends. CDR3 DNA: TGCAGCGTTGGTCGGGTGCAGGGAAGCACAGATACGCAGTATTTT. Amino acid sequence: CSVGRVQGSTDTQYF.

The chain employs TRBV5-1 and TRBJ1-1; D not certain. The CDR3 spans 14 residues. Per germline, CDR1 SGHRS and CDR2 YFSETQ. Trimming removed 1 base at V and 6 bases at J, with 13 bases between. CDR3 amino acids: CASSLSAFGAEAFF. The CDR3 DNA reads as TGCGCCAGCAGCTTGTCGGCGTTCGGAGCTGAAGCTTTCTTT.

This clone was found a few times. The J gene is TRBJ1-5, the V gene TRBV19; 8 nucleotides align to TRBD1. This CDR3 contains 15 residues. Germline-derived CDR1 and CDR2 are LNHDA and SQIVND (reference sequence). The ends lost 3 bases at V and 6 bases at J; junction bases unmatched: 7. CDR3 loop: CASSIRGLSSQPQHF. CDR3 DNA: TGTGCCAGTAGTATCAGGGGGCTGAGTAGTCAGCCCCAGCATTTT.

The J gene is TRBJ2-7, the V gene TRBV6-6, with TRBD2 identical over 12 bases. There are 14 residues in the CDR3. The germline CDR1 and CDR2 sequences are MNHNY and SVGAGI (reference sequence). With V trimmed by 7 bases and J by 3 bases, 4 bases remained unmatched. Here the CDR3 reads CASNLLAGGYEQYF. The CDR3 nucleotides are TGTGCCAGCAATTTACTAGCGGGAGGCTACGAGCAGTACTTC.